The rows below give T cell receptor beta chains drawn from one sample of a study of T cells in Graves' hyperthyroidism and ophthalmopathy. From the multiplex PCR reads, TCRdb called clonotypes with MiXCR, one entry per CDR3 protein. The sample holds about 290,000 distinct CDR3 sequences, 13% seen once. Sequences were obtained from blood. All receptors derive from a woman in her thirties with Graves' hyperthyroidism that later progressed to Graves' ophthalmopathy. CDR3s include the opening cysteine and the closing phenylalanine or tryptophan. Size is omitted from some rows. Given values are once, few, many or a class for expanded clones.

J | V | size | CDR3
TRBJ1-5 | TRBV20-1 | few | CSASLLRKTQGYSNQPQHF
TRBJ2-7 | TRBV7-2 | - | CASSSRGGTSGAYEQYF
TRBJ2-2 | TRBV27 | - | CASSLSGAAGELFF
TRBJ2-4 | TRBV4-3 | - | CASSRQKTGKNIQYF
TRBJ2-3 | TRBV11-3 | many | CASSSHGASSTDTQYF
TRBJ2-2 | TRBV11-1 | many | CASSLALDPETSGELFF
TRBJ2-3 | TRBV7-9 | many | CASSSYTHIHTQYF
TRBJ1-5 | TRBV10-3 | - | CAISDGQGGQPQHF
TRBJ2-3 | TRBV6-1 | many | CASSTPGDTQYF
TRBJ2-5 | TRBV6-1 | many | CASSRTLAGGETQYF
TRBJ1-2 | TRBV19 | many | CASSMAAAYGYTF
TRBJ2-7 | TRBV6-1 | many | CASRTSGRAGDDEQYF
TRBJ2-7 | TRBV6-2/TRBV6-3 | - | CASSYGDRGGEQYF
TRBJ2-7 | TRBV28 | many | CASNGGRARDEQYF
TRBJ1-1 | TRBV6-5 | few | CASSYSRQDLNTEAFF
TRBJ1-4 | TRBV7-3 | few | CASSRGEGEKLFF
TRBJ2-2 | TRBV7-2 | many | CASSANARQTGELFF
TRBJ2-1 | TRBV5-1 | many | CASSLTSGSYNEQFF
TRBJ1-1 | TRBV6-5 | many | CASSYHKMNTEAFF
TRBJ2-2 | TRBV28 | many | CASSSPGNLATGELFF
TRBJ2-7 | TRBV5-5 | many | CASSLGATASYEQYF
TRBJ1-5 | TRBV28 | - | CASSFTGGVSNQPQHF
TRBJ1-1 | TRBV29-1 | few | CSVEREGMNTEAFF
TRBJ1-5 | TRBV7-2 | many | CASSRQGNQPQHF
TRBJ1-1 | TRBV5-5 | few | CASSFFTNTEAFF
TRBJ2-5 | TRBV5-1 | many | CASSYPAGNQETQYF
TRBJ2-5 | TRBV20-1 | many | CSAPQETQYF
TRBJ2-7 | TRBV24-1 | many | CATSEAGTASSYEQYF
TRBJ2-2 | TRBV4-1 | - | CASSGITGELFF
TRBJ2-3 | TRBV19 | - | CASIGRVRHTSTDTQYF
TRBJ2-7 | TRBV4-1 | few | CASSQVGQSSYEQYF
TRBJ1-1 | TRBV28 | many | CASTPGDRVTEAFF
TRBJ2-6 | TRBV20-1 | - | CSARGAPTGLAGANVLTF
TRBJ2-3 | TRBV12-3/TRBV12-4 | - | CASSLVRTSRSTQYF
TRBJ2-5 | TRBV28 | many | CASSTPGQGGPNDQETQYF
TRBJ2-1 | TRBV19 | few | CASSIGGRTTYNEQFF
TRBJ2-1 | TRBV5-6 | many | CASRLQREGYNEQFF
TRBJ2-3 | TRBV6-2/TRBV6-3 | few | CASSYVMGGFGTDTQYF
TRBJ2-7 | TRBV30 | many | CAWSLTAPSYEQYF
TRBJ2-1 | TRBV7-6 | - | CASSTAASGSSYNEQFF
TRBJ1-5 | TRBV6-2/TRBV6-3 | many | CASSYSSGQVLRDQPQHF
TRBJ2-5 | TRBV7-2 | many | CASSFGGVYKETQYF